This TCR beta chain was identified in a study of cytomegalovirus exposure and HLA in healthy donors. Trimming cost V 3 bases and J 6 bases; bases outside gene matches: 7. Germline loops: CDR1 SNHLY, CDR2 FYNNEI. The CDR3 has 15 amino acids. Primers included in the PCR were 60 Vbeta and 13 Jbeta primers. The assay was immunoSEQ multiplex PCR, and TCRdb's table has in-frame clones only and misses some. The table records roughly 150,000 clones, around 66% of them present only once. With respect to this clone: Its target is not known.

Overall study results and limits: Most subjects had HLA-A and HLA-B alleles reportedly predicted accurately by TCR beta sequences.

Sequenced sample: PBMCs. The receptor was derived from a woman aged 30 to 39 in good health and CMV-seropositive. The chain combines TRBV2 with TRBJ2-1, with TRBD2 matching 8 bases. In DNA form, the CDR3 reads TGTGCCAGCAGTGATTCGGGGGGGCCGGTCAATGAGCAGTTCTTC. Translated: CASSDSGGPVNEQFF.